This T cell receptor beta chain appears in the sequencing data of a study of blood T cell repertoires in COVID-19. As for the study in general: Material from acute and convalescent COVID-19 was sourced from the United States, Italy and Spain. Sources were T cells, B-cell-depleted T cells, or PBMCs; the material itself was cDNA or gDNA.

The CDR3 spans 14 residues. Germline assignment: CDR1 MDHEN and CDR2 SYDVKM. V shed 5 bases, J shed 4 bases, and the junction held 7 bases outside the gene matches. Original analysis: For nucleated cells, counts were estimated from reference gene primer amplification. Only in-frame clones appear in the TCRdb table, and some are missing; sequencing was by immunoSEQ multiplex PCR. V, J and clone size were drawn from that table, and D and trimming were deduced from the DNA. The table has tens of thousands of clones, around 80% seen once; the top ten hold about 11%. The receptor comes from a man in his 70s with acute or convalescent COVID-19. The sample taken for sequencing was peripheral blood. The chain combines TRBV28 with TRBJ1-2; the match to TRBD1 covers 7 bases. The CDR3 loop is CASSPTGSGYGYTF. The CDR3 bases are TGTGCCAGCAGTCCGACAGGGAGTGGCTATGGCTACACCTTC.